This record covers a single T cell receptor (beta chain). The data were taken from a study of patients and donors after allogeneic stem cell transplantation. TCRdb reprocessed the RT-PCR reads via MiXCR and lists one record per CDR3 protein. The table shows hundreds of thousands of distinct CDR3 sequences, with 15% to 20% occurring only once. The receptor's source is a human donor who was either an allogeneic HSCT recipient or a stem cell or donor lymphocyte infusion donor (not recorded which). It is not recorded whose cells these are; they may come from a transplant donor. The specimen sequenced was blood, either unsorted or a sorted T cell fraction (not recorded which).

The CDR3, as DNA: TGTGCCAGCAGGCCCGGAAACATGAACACTGAAGCTTTCTTT. Protein: CASRPGNMNTEAFF. The chain employs TRBV6-1 and TRBJ1-1; D is unclear. V was shortened by 6 bases and J by 0 bases, with 11 bases between the two germline ends. The CDR3 is 14 amino acids. The V gene's germline CDR1 is MNHNS and CDR2 SASEGT.